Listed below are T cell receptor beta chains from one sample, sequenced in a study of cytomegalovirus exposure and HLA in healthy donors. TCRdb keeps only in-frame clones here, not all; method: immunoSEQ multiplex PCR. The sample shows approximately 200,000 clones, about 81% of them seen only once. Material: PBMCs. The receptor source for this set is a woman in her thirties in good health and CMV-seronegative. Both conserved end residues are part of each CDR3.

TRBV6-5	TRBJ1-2	CASSYYPSYNYGYTF
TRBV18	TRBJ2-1	CASSPDTNEQFF
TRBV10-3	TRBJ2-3	CAISETGRGSTDTQYF
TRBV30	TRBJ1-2	CAWSVPQGRANYGYTF
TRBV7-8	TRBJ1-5	CASSSGTGTNQPQHF
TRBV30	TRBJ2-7	CAWNPRADFSYEQYF
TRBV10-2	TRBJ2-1	CASRDGLAVGDEQFF
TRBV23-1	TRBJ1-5	CASSQSRSDNPRGYSNQPQHF
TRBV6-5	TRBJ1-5	CASSYAGGGQPQHF
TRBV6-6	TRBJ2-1	CASSYSAGGPSNEQFF
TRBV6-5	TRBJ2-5	CASRSQGPGWETQYF
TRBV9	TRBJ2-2	CASSATSLSGELFF
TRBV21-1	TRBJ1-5	CASSKESSHHSNQPQHF
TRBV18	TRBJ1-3	CASSPAGESGNTIYF
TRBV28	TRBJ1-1	CASRDVPPGAFF
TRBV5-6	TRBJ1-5	CASSTAGGAQPQHF
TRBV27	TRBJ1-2	CASTSLTGYQYGYTF
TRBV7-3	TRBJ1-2	CASSSTGGTDYGYTF
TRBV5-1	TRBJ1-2	CASSKDRGHNYGYTF